A selection of T cell receptor beta chains follows, all from one sample in a study of T cell repertoires in cytomegalovirus infection. TCRdb fed the reads into MiXCR, producing one record per CDR3 protein. The data contain about 770,000 distinct CDR3 sequences, 25% to 35% of them seen just once; the ten biggest clones take up about an eighth. These TCRs are of unknown antigen specificity. The input for sequencing was cultured CD8+ T cells from PBMCs, taken from culture after CMV antigen stimulation. The receptors derive from a human donor in good health (CMV status not recorded). Some clones in this sample may be carry-over from other donors' samples. CDR3s include the opening cysteine and the closing phenylalanine or tryptophan. A D gene is named only where the DNA matches it firmly. Size is stated for part of the rows, as once, few or many counts, or as a class when the clone is expanded.

TRBJ2-3,TRBD1,TRBV6-1,few,CASRVFTGGGDTQYF,TGTGCCAGCAGAGTGTTTACAGGGGGTGGAGATACGCAGTATTTT
TRBJ1-2,-,TRBV19,-,CASSPGGDTYGYTF,TGTGCCAGTAGTCCGGGGGGAGACACCTATGGCTACACCTTC
TRBJ2-5,TRBD2,TRBV12-3/TRBV12-4,few,CASSLVMAGGGLTQETQYF,TGTGCCAGCAGTTTAGTGATGGCGGGGGGGGGCTTAACGCAAGAGACCCAGTACTTC
TRBJ2-2,-,TRBV4-3,few,CASSPPSASGELFF,TGCGCCAGCAGCCCCCCGTCGGCATCCGGGGAGCTGTTTTTT
TRBJ2-1,TRBD2,TRBV4-1,many,CASSYGLAAYNEQFF,TGCGCCAGCAGCTACGGACTAGCGGCCTACAATGAGCAGTTCTTC
TRBJ2-1,-,TRBV7-2,many,CASSLRGGGFAGSAYNEQFF,TGTGCCAGCAGCTTACGGGGTGGGGGTTTTGCCGGCTCTGCCTACAATGAGCAGTTCTTC
TRBJ2-1,-,TRBV6-2/TRBV6-3,few,CASSYDLEQFF,TGTGCCAGCAGTTACGACCTGGAGCAGTTCTTC
TRBJ2-1,TRBD2,TRBV7-9,-,CASSPGTSGANNEQFF,TGTGCCAGCAGCCCGGGGACTAGCGGGGCCAACAATGAGCAGTTCTTC
TRBJ2-5,-,TRBV9,-,CASSERRGEETQYF,TGTGCCAGCAGCGAGCGCAGGGGGGAGGAGACCCAGTACTTC
TRBJ1-2,-,TRBV19,few,CASSREGYTF,TGTGCCAGTAGTAGAGAAGGCTACACCTTC
TRBJ2-1,TRBD1,TRBV5-5,-,CASSLYRGQNEQFF,TGTGCCAGCAGCTTGTACAGGGGGCAAAATGAGCAGTTCTTC
TRBJ2-4,-,TRBV6-5,many,CASSWTGAGNIQYF,TGTGCCAGCAGTTGGACCGGAGCAGGAAACATTCAGTACTTC
TRBJ2-7,-,TRBV7-9,few,CASSLRERGVYEQYF,TGTGCCAGCAGCTTAAGGGAAAGAGGGGTCTACGAGCAGTACTTC
TRBJ2-3,-,TRBV28,few,CASSLFAGSADTQYF,TGTGCCAGCAGTTTATTTGCTGGTTCCGCAGATACGCAGTATTTT
TRBJ1-1,-,TRBV15,-,CATSRDRQVLTEAFF,TGTGCCACCAGCAGAGACCGACAGGTACTCACTGAAGCTTTCTTT
TRBJ1-1,TRBD1,TRBV4-1,-,CASSRLQGTNTEAFF,TGCGCCAGCAGCCGCTTACAGGGGACGAACACTGAAGCTTTCTTT
TRBJ2-3,-,TRBV6-2/TRBV6-3,few,CASSTLRGAVDTQYF,TGTGCCAGCAGTACCCTAAGAGGGGCAGTAGATACGCAGTATTTT
TRBJ1-2,-,TRBV6-8,few,CASSYSQGASYYGYTF,TGTGCCAGCAGTTACTCGCAGGGAGCCTCCTACTATGGCTACACCTTC
TRBJ2-3,-,TRBV24-1,-,CATSDKGESTDTQYF,TGTGCCACCAGTGACAAGGGGGAGAGCACAGATACGCAGTATTTT
TRBJ2-5,-,TRBV19,-,CASSIDLGYQETQYF,TGTGCCAGTAGTATAGATCTGGGATACCAAGAGACCCAGTACTTC
TRBJ2-3,TRBD2,TRBV2,few,CASLSGGHSSTDTQYF,TGTGCCAGCCTAAGCGGGGGGCATTCAAGCACAGATACGCAGTATTTT
TRBJ2-1,-,TRBV27,-,CATLEADEQFF,TGTGCCACCCTAGAGGCCGATGAGCAGTTCTTC
TRBJ1-2,-,TRBV12-3/TRBV12-4,-,CASSLQGWNGYTF,TGTGCCAGCAGTTTACAGGGGTGGAATGGCTACACCTTC
TRBJ2-1,TRBD1,TRBV7-3,many,CASSLGYRGLNEQFF,TGTGCCAGCAGCTTAGGTTACAGGGGGCTAAATGAGCAGTTCTTC
TRBJ2-7,-,TRBV5-6,few,CASSLVQGGRYEQYF,TGTGCCAGCAGCTTGGTACAGGGAGGTCGCTACGAGCAGTACTTC
TRBJ2-2,TRBD1,TRBV18,few,CASSSLDRPNTGELFF,TGTGCCAGCTCATCGTTGGACAGGCCAAACACCGGGGAGCTGTTTTTT
TRBJ1-5,TRBD1,TRBV27,-,CASSSDREQPQHF,TGTGCCAGCAGCAGTGACAGGGAACAGCCCCAGCATTTT
TRBJ1-6,-,TRBV5-6,-,CASSLGFSYNSPLHF,TGTGCCAGCAGCTTGGGGTTCTCCTATAATTCACCCCTCCACTTT
TRBJ2-7,TRBD2,TRBV29-1,-,CSVGGTSGAGPGVEQYF,TGCAGCGTTGGGGGGACTAGCGGGGCCGGTCCGGGGGTAGAGCAGTACTTC
TRBJ2-5,TRBD1,TRBV5-4,-,CASSQNRGRGQETQYF,TGTGCCAGCAGCCAAAACAGGGGTAGGGGGCAAGAGACCCAGTACTTC
TRBJ2-7,TRBD1,TRBV10-3,-,CAISVSSSAGGNEQYF,TGTGCCATCAGTGTTTCCTCCTCGGCAGGGGGCAACGAGCAGTACTTC
TRBJ1-1,TRBD1,TRBV19,-,CASSWDRLMNTEAFF,TGTGCCAGTAGCTGGGACAGGCTAATGAACACTGAAGCTTTCTTT
TRBJ2-1,-,TRBV7-6,many,CASSPLPGGNEQFF,TGTGCCAGCAGCCCCCTCCCCGGCGGCAATGAGCAGTTCTTC
TRBJ1-1,-,TRBV5-1,few,CASSWGHMNTEAFF,TGCGCCAGCAGCTGGGGACACATGAACACTGAAGCTTTCTTT
TRBJ1-1,-,TRBV4-2,-,CASSQEWGAEAFF,TGTGCCAGCAGCCAAGAGTGGGGAGCTGAAGCTTTCTTT
TRBJ2-6,TRBD1,TRBV7-3,many,CASSLGQASGANVLTF,TGTGCCAGCAGCCTGGGACAGGCCTCTGGGGCCAACGTCCTGACTTTC
TRBJ2-1,-,TRBV12-3/TRBV12-4,many,CASSFPGTYNEQFF,TGTGCCAGCAGCTTCCCGGGGACCTACAATGAGCAGTTCTTC
TRBJ1-6,-,TRBV7-9,-,CASSSRVASYNSPLHF,TGTGCCAGCAGCTCAAGGGTGGCGTCCTATAATTCACCCCTCCACTTT
TRBJ2-2,-,TRBV29-1,-,CSVVKNTGELFF,TGCAGCGTTGTTAAGAACACCGGGGAGCTGTTTTTT
TRBJ2-1,-,TRBV7-6,-,CASSQAGTRRVNEQFF,TGTGCCAGCAGCCAAGCCGGGACCCGGAGGGTCAATGAGCAGTTCTTC
TRBJ2-1,-,TRBV6-2/TRBV6-3,-,CASRDSSVGQSLEQFF,TGTGCCAGCAGGGATAGTTCAGTGGGGCAGTCCCTCGAGCAGTTCTTC
TRBJ1-5,-,TRBV12-3/TRBV12-4,few,CASSSNRDPNQPQHF,TGTGCCAGCAGCTCCAACCGGGACCCCAATCAGCCCCAGCATTTT
TRBJ2-1,-,TRBV6-2/TRBV6-3,-,CASSYLGGPENEQFF,TGTGCCAGCAGTTATCTAGGAGGGCCCGAGAATGAGCAGTTCTTC
TRBJ1-1,-,TRBV7-9,-,CASSVDGRIGMEAFF,TGTGCCAGCAGCGTGGATGGACGGATCGGTATGGAAGCTTTCTTT